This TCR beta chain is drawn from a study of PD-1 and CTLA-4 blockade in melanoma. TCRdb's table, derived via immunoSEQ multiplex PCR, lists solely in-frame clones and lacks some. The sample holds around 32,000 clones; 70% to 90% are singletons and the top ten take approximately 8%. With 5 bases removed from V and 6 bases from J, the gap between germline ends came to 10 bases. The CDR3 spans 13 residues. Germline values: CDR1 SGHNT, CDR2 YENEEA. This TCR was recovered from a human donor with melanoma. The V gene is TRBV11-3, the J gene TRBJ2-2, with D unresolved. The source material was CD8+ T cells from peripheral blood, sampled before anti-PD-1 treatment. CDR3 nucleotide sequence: TGTGCCAGCAGCCCCGACATGGCCGGGGAGCTGTTTTTT. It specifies CASSPDMAGELFF.